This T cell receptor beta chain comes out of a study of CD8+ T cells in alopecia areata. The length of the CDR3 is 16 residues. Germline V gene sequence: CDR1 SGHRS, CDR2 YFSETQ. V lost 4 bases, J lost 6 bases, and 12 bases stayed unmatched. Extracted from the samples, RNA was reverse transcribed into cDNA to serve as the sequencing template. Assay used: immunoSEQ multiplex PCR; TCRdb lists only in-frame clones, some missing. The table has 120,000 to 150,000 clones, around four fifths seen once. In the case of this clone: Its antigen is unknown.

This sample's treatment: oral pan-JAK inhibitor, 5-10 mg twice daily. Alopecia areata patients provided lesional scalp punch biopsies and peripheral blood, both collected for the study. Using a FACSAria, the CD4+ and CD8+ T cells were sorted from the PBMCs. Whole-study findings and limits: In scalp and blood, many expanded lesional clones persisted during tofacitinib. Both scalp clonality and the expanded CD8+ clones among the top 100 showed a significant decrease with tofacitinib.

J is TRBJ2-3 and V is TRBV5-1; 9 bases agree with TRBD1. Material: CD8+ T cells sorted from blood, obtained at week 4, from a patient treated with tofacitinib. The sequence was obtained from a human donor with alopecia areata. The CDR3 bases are TGCGCCAGCAGCCCGGAGGGACAGGGAGGTTGGGATACGCAGTATTTT. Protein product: CASSPEGQGGWDTQYF.